This T cell receptor beta chain emerged from a study of OX40 agonist ivuxolimab in advanced cancers. Concerning this clone: Its antigen is not identified.

Sequenced by immunoSEQ multiplex PCR; TCRdb stores in-frame clones only, minus some. The data show nearly 65,000 clones, about 91% seen once. Regarding the study as a whole: Still undetermined is the antigen specificity of the expanded peripheral T cells. Normalized T-cell clonal expansion was also low in a subset of nonresponders.

This TCR was recovered from an adult with an advanced solid tumor such as melanoma, head and neck, liver or kidney cancer. Material: CD4+ or CD8+ T cells sorted from blood, obtained in a trial of the OX40 agonist ivuxolimab.

CDR3 protein: CATGRAYQQYF. CDR3 in DNA: TGTGCCACAGGTCGGGCATACCAGCAGTACTTC. The J gene is TRBJ2-7, the V gene TRBV19; D is ambiguous. The CDR3 length is 11 residues. The V gene lost 10 bases and the J gene lost 8 bases, with 15 bases spanning the gap. Germline CDR1 is LNHDA and CDR2 is SQIVND (reference sequence).